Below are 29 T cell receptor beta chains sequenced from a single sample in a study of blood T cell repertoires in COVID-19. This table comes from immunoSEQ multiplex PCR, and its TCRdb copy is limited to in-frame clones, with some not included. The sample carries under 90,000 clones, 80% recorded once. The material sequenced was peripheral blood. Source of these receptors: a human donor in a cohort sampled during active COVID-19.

CDR3 region: CASSLASGRKETQYF. The CDR3 DNA reads TGTGCCAGCAGCTTGGCTAGCGGGAGAAAAGAGACCCAGTACTTC. The V and J genes are TRBV5-4 and TRBJ2-5; 10 nucleotides match TRBD2. The V gene's germline CDR1 is SGHNT and CDR2 YYREEE (reference sequence). V shed 0 bases, J shed 3 bases, and the junction held 2 bases outside the gene matches. CDR3 length equals 15 residues.

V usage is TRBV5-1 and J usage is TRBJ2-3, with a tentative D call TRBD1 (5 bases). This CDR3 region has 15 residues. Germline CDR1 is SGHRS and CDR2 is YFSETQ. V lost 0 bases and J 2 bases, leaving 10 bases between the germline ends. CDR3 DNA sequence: TGCGCCAGCAGCTTGGATTCAGGGTACACAGATACGCAGTATTTT. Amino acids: CASSLDSGYTDTQYF.

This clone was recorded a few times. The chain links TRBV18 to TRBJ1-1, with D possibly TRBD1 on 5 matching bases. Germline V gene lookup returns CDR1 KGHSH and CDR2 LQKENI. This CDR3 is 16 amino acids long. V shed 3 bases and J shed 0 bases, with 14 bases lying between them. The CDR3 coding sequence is TGTGCCAGCTCACCGCAACGGCGGGGCCTGAACACTGAAGCTTTCTTT. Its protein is CASSPQRRGLNTEAFF.

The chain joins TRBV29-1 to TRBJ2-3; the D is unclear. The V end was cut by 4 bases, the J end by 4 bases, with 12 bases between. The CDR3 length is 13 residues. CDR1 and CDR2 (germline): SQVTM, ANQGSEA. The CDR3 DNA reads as TGCAGCGTTGTGGCAGCGACCCCAGATACGCAGTATTTT. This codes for CSVVAATPDTQYF.

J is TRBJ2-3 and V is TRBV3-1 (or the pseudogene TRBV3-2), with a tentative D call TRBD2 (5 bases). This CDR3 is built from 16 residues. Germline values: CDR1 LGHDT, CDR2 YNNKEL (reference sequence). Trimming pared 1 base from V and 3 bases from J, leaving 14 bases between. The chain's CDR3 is CASSQGFYGETDTQYF. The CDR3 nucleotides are TGTGCCAGCAGCCAAGGGTTTTACGGGGAAACAGATACGCAGTATTTT.

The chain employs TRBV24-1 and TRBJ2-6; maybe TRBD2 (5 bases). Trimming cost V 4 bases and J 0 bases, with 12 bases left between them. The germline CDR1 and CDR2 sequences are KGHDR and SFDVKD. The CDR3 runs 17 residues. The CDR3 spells CATSDPGSDSGANVLTF. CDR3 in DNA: TGTGCCACCAGTGACCCGGGGTCTGACTCTGGGGCCAACGTCCTGACTTTC.

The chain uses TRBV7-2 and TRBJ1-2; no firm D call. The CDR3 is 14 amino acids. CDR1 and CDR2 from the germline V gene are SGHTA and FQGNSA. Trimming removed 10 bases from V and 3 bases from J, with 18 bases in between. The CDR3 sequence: CATKQASKDYGYTF. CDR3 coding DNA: TGTGCCACTAAGCAGGCGAGCAAGGACTATGGCTACACCTTC.

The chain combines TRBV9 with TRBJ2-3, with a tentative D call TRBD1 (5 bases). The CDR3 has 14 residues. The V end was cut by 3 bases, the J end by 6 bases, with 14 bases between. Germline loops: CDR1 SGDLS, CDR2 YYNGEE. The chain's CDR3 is CASSGPGKRDTQYF. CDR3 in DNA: TGTGCCAGCAGCGGACCAGGGAAGAGGGATACGCAGTATTTT.

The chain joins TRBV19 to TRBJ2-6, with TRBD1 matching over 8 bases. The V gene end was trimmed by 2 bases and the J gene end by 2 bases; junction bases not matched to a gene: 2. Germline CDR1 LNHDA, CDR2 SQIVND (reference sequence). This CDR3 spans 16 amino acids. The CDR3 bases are TGTGCCAGTAGTATATCGACAGGGGCTGGGGCCAACGTCCTGACTTTC. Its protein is CASSISTGAGANVLTF.

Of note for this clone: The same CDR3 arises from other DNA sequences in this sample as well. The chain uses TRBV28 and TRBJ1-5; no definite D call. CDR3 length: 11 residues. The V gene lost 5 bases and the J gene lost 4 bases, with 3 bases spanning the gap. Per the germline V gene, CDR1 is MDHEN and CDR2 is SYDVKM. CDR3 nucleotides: TGTGCCAGCAGTACTAATCAGCCCCAGCATTTT. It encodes CASSTNQPQHF.

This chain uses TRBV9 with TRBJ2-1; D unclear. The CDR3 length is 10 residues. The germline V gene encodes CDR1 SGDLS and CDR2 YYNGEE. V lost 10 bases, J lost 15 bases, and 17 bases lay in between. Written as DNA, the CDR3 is TGTGCCGCCCATATGAGACACTGGTTCTTC. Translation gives CAAHMRHWFF.

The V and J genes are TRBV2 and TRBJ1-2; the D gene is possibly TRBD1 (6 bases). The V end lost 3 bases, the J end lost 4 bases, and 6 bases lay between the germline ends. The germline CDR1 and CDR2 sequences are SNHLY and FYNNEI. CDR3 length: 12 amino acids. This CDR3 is CASSEGAYGYTF. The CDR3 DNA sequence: TGTGCCAGCAGTGAGGGGGCCTATGGCTACACCTTC.

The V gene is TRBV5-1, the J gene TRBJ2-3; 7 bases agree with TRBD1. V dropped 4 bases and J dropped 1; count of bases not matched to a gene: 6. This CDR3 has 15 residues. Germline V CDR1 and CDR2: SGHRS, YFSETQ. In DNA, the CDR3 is TGCGCCAGCAGCCTCCGGGACAGAGGCACAGATACGCAGTATTTT. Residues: CASSLRDRGTDTQYF.

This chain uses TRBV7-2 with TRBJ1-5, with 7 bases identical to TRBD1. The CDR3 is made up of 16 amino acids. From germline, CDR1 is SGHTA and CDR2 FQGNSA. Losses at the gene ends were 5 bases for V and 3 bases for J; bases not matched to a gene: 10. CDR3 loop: CASSPSARGYNQPQHF. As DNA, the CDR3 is TGTGCCAGCAGCCCTTCGGCCAGGGGGTACAATCAGCCCCAGCATTTT.

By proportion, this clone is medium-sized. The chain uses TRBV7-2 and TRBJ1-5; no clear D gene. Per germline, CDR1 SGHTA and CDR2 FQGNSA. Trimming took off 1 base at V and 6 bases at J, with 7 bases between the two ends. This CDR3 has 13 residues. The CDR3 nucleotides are TGTGCCAGCAGCTTAGGGGCGAGTCAGCCCCAGCATTTT. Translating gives CASSLGASQPQHF.

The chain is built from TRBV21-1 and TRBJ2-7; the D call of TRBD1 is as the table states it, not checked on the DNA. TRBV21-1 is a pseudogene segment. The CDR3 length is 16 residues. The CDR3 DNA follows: TGTGCCAGCAGCTGCCTCTGGACAGGGAATTCCTACGAGCAGTACTTC. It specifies CASSCLWTGNSYEQYF.

The CDR3: CASSQGHLNTEAFF. DNA of the CDR3: TGTGCCAGCAGCCAAGGACATCTGAACACTGAAGCTTTCTTT. The chain combines TRBV11-2 with TRBJ1-1, with D tentatively TRBD1 (5 bases). Trimming stripped 5 bases from V and 0 bases from J, with 10 bases between. Per the germline V gene, CDR1 is SGHAT and CDR2 is FQNNGV. The CDR3 has 14 residues.

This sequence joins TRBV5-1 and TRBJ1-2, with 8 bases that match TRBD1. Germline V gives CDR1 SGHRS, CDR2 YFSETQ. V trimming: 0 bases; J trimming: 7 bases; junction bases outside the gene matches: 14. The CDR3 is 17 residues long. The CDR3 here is CASSLDEARGLLGGYTF. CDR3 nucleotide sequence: TGCGCCAGCAGCTTGGATGAGGCCAGGGGGCTCTTGGGTGGCTACACCTTC.

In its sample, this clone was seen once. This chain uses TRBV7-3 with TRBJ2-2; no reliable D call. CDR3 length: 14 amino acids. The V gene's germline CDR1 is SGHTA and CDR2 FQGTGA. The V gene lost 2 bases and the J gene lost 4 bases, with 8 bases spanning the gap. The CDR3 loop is CASSLVPSTGELFF. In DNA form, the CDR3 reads TGTGCCAGCAGCTTAGTCCCGTCCACCGGGGAGCTGTTTTTT.

The CDR3 reads CASSRTGAGNTIYF. The CDR3 nucleotides read TGTGCCAGCAGTCGGACGGGGGCTGGAAACACCATATATTTT. V and J are TRBV25-1 and TRBJ1-3, with D perhaps TRBD1 (5 bases). This CDR3 comprises 14 residues. Germline V lookup: CDR1 MGHDK, CDR2 SYGVNS. V was trimmed by 5 bases and J by 2 bases, leaving 10 bases between them.

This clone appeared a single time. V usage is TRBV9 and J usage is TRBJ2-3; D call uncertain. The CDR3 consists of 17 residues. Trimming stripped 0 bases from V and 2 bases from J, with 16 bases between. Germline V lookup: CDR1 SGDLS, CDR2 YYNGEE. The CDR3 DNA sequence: TGTGCCAGCAGCGTAGGAGGTCAGTGGTTCGCCACAGATACGCAGTATTTT. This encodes CASSVGGQWFATDTQYF.

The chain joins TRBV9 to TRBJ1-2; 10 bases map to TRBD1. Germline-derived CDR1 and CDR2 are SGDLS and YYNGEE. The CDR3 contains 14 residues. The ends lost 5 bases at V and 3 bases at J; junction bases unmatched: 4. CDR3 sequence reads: CASRRQGAYYGYTF. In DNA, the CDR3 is TGTGCCAGCAGACGACAGGGGGCTTACTATGGCTACACCTTC.

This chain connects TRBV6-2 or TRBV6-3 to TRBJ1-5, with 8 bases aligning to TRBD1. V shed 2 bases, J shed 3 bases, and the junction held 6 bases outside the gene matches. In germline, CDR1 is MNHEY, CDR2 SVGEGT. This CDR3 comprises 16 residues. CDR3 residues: CASSYGPGQDNQPQHF. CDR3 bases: TGTGCCAGCAGTTACGGTCCGGGACAGGACAATCAGCCCCAGCATTTT.

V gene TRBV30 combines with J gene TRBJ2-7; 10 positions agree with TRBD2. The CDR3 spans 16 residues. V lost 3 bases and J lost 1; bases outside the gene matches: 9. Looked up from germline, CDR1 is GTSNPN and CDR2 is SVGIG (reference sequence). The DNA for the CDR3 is TGTGCCTGGAGCCGAGCGGGAGGGCTTCTGTCCTACGAGCAGTACGTC. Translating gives CAWSRAGGLLSYEQYV.

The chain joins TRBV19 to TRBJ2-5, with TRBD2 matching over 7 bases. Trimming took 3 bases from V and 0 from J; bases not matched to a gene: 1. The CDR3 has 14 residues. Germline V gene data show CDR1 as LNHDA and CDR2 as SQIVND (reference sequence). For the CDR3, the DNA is TGTGCCAGTAGTATCGGGACTAACCAAGAGACCCAGTACTTC. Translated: CASSIGTNQETQYF.

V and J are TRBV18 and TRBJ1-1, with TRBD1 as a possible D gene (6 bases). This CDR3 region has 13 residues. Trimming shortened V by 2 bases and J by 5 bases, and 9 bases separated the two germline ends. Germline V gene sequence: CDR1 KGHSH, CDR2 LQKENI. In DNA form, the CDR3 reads TGTGCCAGCTCACCAGGACAGACGACTGAAGCTTTCTTT. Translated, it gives CASSPGQTTEAFF. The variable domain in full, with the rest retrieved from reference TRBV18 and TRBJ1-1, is NAGVMQNPRHLVRRRGQEARLRCSPMKGHSHVYWYRQLPEEGLKFMVYLQKENIIDESGMPKERFSAEFPKEGPSILRIQQVVRGDSAAYFCASSPGQTTEAFFGQGTRLTVV.

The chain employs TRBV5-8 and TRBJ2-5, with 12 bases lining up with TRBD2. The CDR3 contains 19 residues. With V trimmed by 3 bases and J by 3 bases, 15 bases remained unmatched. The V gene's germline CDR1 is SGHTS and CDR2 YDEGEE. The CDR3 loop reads CASSSGKQLAGGPKETQYF. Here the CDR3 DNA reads TGTGCCAGCAGCTCGGGAAAACAACTAGCGGGGGGCCCAAAAGAGACCCAGTACTTC.

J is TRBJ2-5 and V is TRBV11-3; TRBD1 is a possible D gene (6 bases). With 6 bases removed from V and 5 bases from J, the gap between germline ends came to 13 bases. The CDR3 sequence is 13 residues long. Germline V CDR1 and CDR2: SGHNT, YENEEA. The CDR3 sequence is CASRTDSRETQYF. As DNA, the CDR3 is TGTGCCAGCAGGACGGACAGTAGGGAGACCCAGTACTTC.

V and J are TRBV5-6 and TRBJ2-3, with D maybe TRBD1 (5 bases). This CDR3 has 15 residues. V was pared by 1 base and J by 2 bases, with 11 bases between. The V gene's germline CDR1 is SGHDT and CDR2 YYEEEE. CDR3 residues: CASSLSLGDTDTQYF. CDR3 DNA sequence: TGTGCCAGCAGCTTGTCCCTAGGGGACACAGATACGCAGTATTTT.